This T cell receptor beta chain was profiled in a study of T cells after yellow fever vaccination. Study context: The authors prepared low-cell-number fractions using SMART-Seq v4 Ultra Low Input.

The CDR3 covers 18 residues. V lost 2 bases, J lost 3 bases, and 19 bases lay in between. Per germline, CDR1 MDHEN and CDR2 SYDVKM. As TCR cDNA was made by 5'RACE template switching, a universal primer site and UMIs were added. TCRdb reanalysed the 5' RACE reads using MiXCR and keeps one entry per CDR3 protein. The sample includes some 300,000 distinct CDR3 sequences, 7.5% to 9% of them seen just once. The sample holds a few counts of this clonotype. The starting material was CD4+ T cells sorted from PBMCs, obtained 5 days after the yellow fever booster vaccination. The source of this sequence is a man between 18 and 35 years old who received the YFV17D yellow fever vaccine. The gene calls are TRBV28 and TRBJ2-2; possibly TRBD1 for D (5 bases). As DNA, the CDR3 is TGTGCCAGCAGTTTAAATCGTATGGGCAGGGAATACACCGGGGAGCTGTTTTTT. It translates to CASSLNRMGREYTGELFF.